This T cell receptor beta chain appears in the sequencing data of a study of identical twins. Overall study findings and caveats: Where out-of-frame alpha sequences were twin-shared, they showed excess low generation probability. Clonotypes of the beta chain that were abundant in cord blood carried fewer insertions (memory repertoires showed none).

Germline V gene lookup returns CDR1 SNHLY and CDR2 FYNNEI. The CDR3 totals 14 residues. Everyone who gave samples was a healthy Caucasian. Template switching supplied a universal primer site; unique molecular identifiers were carried on the cDNA. TCRdb re-analysed the 5' RACE reads in MiXCR, keeping a single row per CDR3 protein. The profile shows 1.5 million to 2 million distinct CDR3 sequences, about 32% of them singletons. As regards this clonotype: No antigen is known for it.

The chain carries TRBV2 and TRBJ2-4; TRBD1 matches 11 bases. The end of the DNA aligns better with TRBJ2-7, so the J call may be wrong. The TCR originated in a newborn girl in good health. Sequenced sample: cord blood. The DNA of the CDR3 is TGTGCCTGCGTCCCTCGGACAGGGGGCAACGAGCAGTACTTC. Translated: CACVPRTGGNEQYF.